A single T cell receptor (beta chain) is shown here with its context. As yet, its antigen is unknown. Analysis of PBMCs was direct, with no culture step. TCRdb's copy holds only in-frame clones and misses some; the assay was immunoSEQ multiplex PCR. The sample lists around 14,000 clones; 55% to 75% were seen once. These data come from a study of neoadjuvant anti-PD-1 for oral cavity cancer. Germline CDR1 reads MNHNS; CDR2 reads SASEGT. The CDR3 spans 14 residues. Trimming stripped 6 bases from V and 7 bases from J, with 17 bases between. Study-wide findings and caveats: Higher pretreatment Treg/Th17 ratios tracked higher pretreatment blood clonality. After neoadjuvant nivolumab, PBMC T cell clonality was significantly higher in non-responders than responders.

This chain links TRBV6-1 with TRBJ2-3; D is undetermined. Sequencing used PBMCs, obtained before nivolumab (anti-PD-1) treatment. The receptor's source is a person between 40 and 79 years old with oral cavity squamous cell carcinoma. The CDR3 DNA reads as TGTGCCAGCAGCGGTCTCAGAAGCACTCATACGCAGTATTTT. This encodes CASSGLRSTHTQYF.